A selection of T cell receptor beta chains follows, all from one sample in a study of shared clonotypes between healthy human individuals. Here immunoSEQ multiplex PCR was the method, and the copy in TCRdb shows in-frame clones only, minus some. The sample comprises 400,000 to 600,000 clones, over 60% of which are singletons, and under 15% rests with the top ten. The sequenced sample was PBMCs. All receptors derive from a woman in her forties in good health. Some clones in this sample may be carry-over from other donors' samples. The CDR3 runs from the conserved cysteine through the conserved F or W. The D gene is left open where the match is weak. Where a row states a size, it is once, few, many or the class of an expanded clone; other rows omit it.

CASSPVGASPGNEQFF	TGTGCCAGCAGTCCGGTGGGGGCTAGCCCAGGGAATGAGCAGTTCTTC	.	.	TRBV27	TRBJ2-1
CASRIAGGTGELFF	TGTGCCAGCAGGATAGCGGGAGGCACCGGGGAGCTGTTTTTT	.	TRBD2	TRBV6-6	TRBJ2-2
CASSPHSSVDQPQHF	TGTGCCAGCAGTCCTCATAGCTCGGTTGATCAGCCCCAGCATTTT	.	.	TRBV27	TRBJ1-5
CASSQSPLAGGTLAKNIQYF	TGCGCCAGCAGTCAGTCACCTCTAGCGGGAGGGACCTTAGCCAAAAACATTCAGTACTTC	.	TRBD2	TRBV23-1	TRBJ2-4
CASITNTGTGQPFTF	TGTGCCAGTATCACCAATACCGGGACAGGGCAACCTTTCACCTTC	few	TRBD1	TRBV19	TRBJ1-2
CASSPRTGVGTEAFF	TGTGCCAGCAGCCCACGGACAGGGGTGGGGACTGAAGCTTTCTTT	.	TRBD1	TRBV11-2	TRBJ1-1
CASSQVFGPNEQFF	TGCGCCAGCAGCCAAGTATTCGGGCCCAATGAGCAGTTCTTC	once	.	TRBV4-1	TRBJ2-1
CSVATPKEAQGADTQYF	TGCAGCGTTGCTACCCCGAAGGAAGCCCAGGGGGCAGATACGCAGTATTTT	.	TRBD1	TRBV29-1	TRBJ2-3
CASRTGTIPLPQHF	TGTGCCAGCAGGACCGGGACAATCCCGCTGCCCCAGCATTTT	.	.	TRBV28	TRBJ1-5
CASSGVGANVLTF	TGTGCCAGCAGTGGGGTTGGGGCCAACGTCCTGACTTTC	.	.	TRBV25-1	TRBJ2-6
CASSLALSSYEQYF	TGTGCCAGCAGCTTAGCATTAAGCTCCTACGAGCAGTACTTC	.	.	TRBV7-9	TRBJ2-7
CASSETRQDNQPQHF	TGTGCCAGCAGTGAGACTAGACAGGACAATCAGCCCCAGCATTTT	once	.	TRBV2	TRBJ1-5
CASSHSAGPASTDTQYF	TGCGCCAGCAGCCATTCAGCAGGACCGGCTAGCACAGATACGCAGTATTTT	.	.	TRBV4-3	TRBJ2-3
CASSLAGVEQFF	TGTGCCAGCAGTTTAGCGGGAGTTGAGCAGTTCTTC	.	TRBD2	TRBV6-5	TRBJ2-1
CAWSVLAQPQHF	TGTGCCTGGAGTGTATTGGCTCAGCCCCAGCATTTT	few	.	TRBV30	TRBJ1-5
CASKIKAGEGAFF	TGTGCCAGCAAAATCAAGGCGGGCGAGGGGGCTTTCTTT	.	.	TRBV6-6	TRBJ1-1
CASSSHRGGPDTEAFF	TGTGCCAGCAGCTCCCACAGGGGTGGGCCGGACACTGAAGCTTTCTTT	.	TRBD1	TRBV7-3	TRBJ1-1
CAWSLGLDAGRGTQYF	TGTGCCTGGAGTCTGGGCCTGGACGCGGGACGTGGGACCCAGTACTTC	.	.	TRBV30	TRBJ2-5
CASSPLAGTRYEQYF	TGTGCCAGCAGCCCATTGGCCGGGACCCGCTACGAGCAGTACTTC	.	.	TRBV11-1	TRBJ2-7
CASSLNRVSNQPQHF	TGTGCCAGCAGTTTAAATCGGGTTAGCAATCAGCCCCAGCATTTT	.	.	TRBV28	TRBJ1-5
CASSLYRSETQYF	TGTGCCAGCAGCTTATACAGGTCGGAGACCCAGTACTTC	.	.	TRBV7-3	TRBJ2-5
CSVGGKETQYF	TGCAGCGTTGGGGGGAAGGAGACCCAGTACTTC	.	.	TRBV29-1	TRBJ2-5
CASSLVAGRTYEQYF	TGTGCCAGCAGCTTAGTAGCGGGACGAACCTACGAGCAGTACTTC	.	TRBD2	TRBV7-2	TRBJ2-7
CASSLGANEQFF	TGCGCCAGCAGCTTGGGAGCTAATGAGCAGTTCTTC	.	.	TRBV5-1	TRBJ2-1
CASSPGTRIYNEQFF	TGTGCCAGCAGCCCTGGGACTAGAATCTACAATGAGCAGTTCTTC	once	TRBD2	TRBV7-6	TRBJ2-1
CASSVVQGTGELFF	TGTGCCAGCAGCGTAGTACAGGGGACCGGGGAGCTGTTTTTT	.	TRBD1	TRBV9	TRBJ2-2
CACAEVNEQFF	TGTGCCTGCGCAGAGGTGAATGAGCAGTTCTTC	.	.	TRBV6-1	TRBJ2-1
CASSIPGFLGTDTQYF	TGTGCCAGTAGTATCCCAGGGTTCCTGGGCACAGATACGCAGTATTTT	.	.	TRBV19	TRBJ2-3
CASSREEVGELFF	TGTGCCAGCTCACGCGAAGAGGTCGGGGAGCTGTTTTTT	.	.	TRBV18	TRBJ2-2
CASGSGGLSSYNEQFF	TGTGCTAGTGGTTCCGGGGGGCTCTCTTCCTACAATGAGCAGTTCTTC	.	.	TRBV12-5	TRBJ2-1
CAISTSGYEQYF	TGTGCCATCAGTACTAGCGGATACGAGCAGTACTTC	.	TRBD2	TRBV10-3	TRBJ2-7
CSVDSGEETQYF	TGCAGCGTAGATAGTGGGGAAGAGACCCAGTACTTC	.	.	TRBV29-1	TRBJ2-5
CASSVGLYNEQFF	TGTGCCAGCAGCGTGGGGTTATACAATGAGCAGTTCTTC	.	.	TRBV5-6	TRBJ2-1
CASHGSGVRYQPQHF	TGTGCCAGTCACGGTTCCGGGGTTCGGTATCAGCCCCAGCATTTT	.	.	TRBV28	TRBJ1-5
CASSLNPGTGGETQYF	TGCGCCAGCAGCTTGAACCCCGGGACAGGGGGCGAGACCCAGTACTTC	once	TRBD1	TRBV5-1	TRBJ2-5
CASSLGPGAYNEQFF	TGTGCCAGCAGCTTGGGGCCGGGGGCCTACAATGAGCAGTTCTTC	.	.	TRBV11-2	TRBJ2-1
CSVATGGGRETQYF	TGCAGCGTTGCCACAGGGGGCGGTCGGGAGACCCAGTACTTC	.	TRBD1	TRBV29-1	TRBJ2-5
CASSLSETQYF	TGTGCCAGCAGTTTATCGGAGACCCAGTACTTC	.	.	TRBV27	TRBJ2-5
CASSRQVDGYTF	TGTGCCAGCAGTCGACAGGTGGATGGCTACACCTTC	.	.	TRBV6-6	TRBJ1-2
CAWSLGGYYEQYF	TGTGCCTGGAGTCTAGGGGGATACTACGAGCAGTACTTC	.	.	TRBV30	TRBJ2-7
CSVAEGGGTEAFF	TGCAGCGTAGCAGAAGGGGGCGGCACTGAAGCTTTCTTT	.	TRBD1	TRBV29-1	TRBJ1-1
CASSLGQGTFGNTIYF	TGCGCCAGCAGCTTGGGACAGGGGACTTTTGGAAACACCATATATTTT	.	TRBD1	TRBV5-1	TRBJ1-3
CASVTNTGELFF	TGCGCCAGCGTTACGAACACCGGGGAGCTGTTTTTT	.	.	TRBV5-1	TRBJ2-2
CASSLGKVYEQYF	TGTGCCAGCAGCTTGGGTAAAGTATACGAGCAGTACTTC	.	.	TRBV5-4	TRBJ2-7
CASSPLRETQYF	TGTGCCAGCTCACCACTCCGGGAGACCCAGTACTTC	.	.	TRBV18	TRBJ2-5
CASSLRGVAGEGNEQFF	TGTGCCAGCAGTTTACGCGGAGTAGCGGGAGAGGGGAATGAGCAGTTCTTC	.	TRBD2	TRBV27	TRBJ2-1
CASSLRASGNTGELFF	TGCGCCAGCAGCTTGCGAGCTAGCGGGAACACCGGGGAGCTGTTTTTT	many	TRBD2	TRBV5-1	TRBJ2-2
CASTEREYSPLHF	TGTGCCAGCACGGAAAGGGAATATTCACCCCTCCACTTT	once	.	TRBV28	TRBJ1-6
CAITDRAAKNIQYF	TGTGCCATTACGGACAGGGCAGCCAAAAACATTCAGTACTTC	.	TRBD1	TRBV2	TRBJ2-4
CSVGYRGFLSYEQYF	TGCAGCGTTGGTTACAGGGGTTTTCTCTCCTACGAGCAGTACTTC	.	TRBD1	TRBV29-1	TRBJ2-7
CASSLPGLNYEQYF	TGTGCCAGCAGTTTACCCGGACTTAACTACGAGCAGTACTTC	few	.	TRBV28	TRBJ2-7
CASSYSGSNEQFF	TGTGCCAGCAGTTACTCGGGGAGCAATGAGCAGTTCTTC	.	.	TRBV6-5	TRBJ2-1
CAWKLDSYEQYF	TGTGCCTGGAAGTTGGACTCCTACGAGCAGTACTTC	.	.	TRBV30	TRBJ2-7
CASSGGLTEAFF	TGTGCCAGCAGCGGCGGGCTGACTGAAGCTTTCTTT	.	.	TRBV9	TRBJ1-1
CASSATGTSAYNEQFF	TGTGCCAGCAGCGCGACCGGGACTAGCGCCTACAATGAGCAGTTCTTC	.	TRBD2	TRBV7-9	TRBJ2-1